The present entry profiles one T cell receptor beta chain with its context. The antigen remains unidentified. This sample stems from a study of T cells in narcolepsy. Study-level points and caveats: Same-patient CSF and blood CD4+ T cell clonotypes included HCRT-specific and TRIB2-specific autoreactive ones.

CDR3 size: 16 residues. Trimming took 3 bases from V and 3 from J; bases not matched to a gene: 7. CDR1 is MNHEY and CDR2 is SMNVEV in the germline V gene (reference sequence). Data came from immunoSEQ multiplex PCR; TCRdb stores just in-frame clones and leaves some out. The sample has roughly 30,000 clones; about 80% are singletons. V and J are TRBV27 and TRBJ2-1, with 8 bases fitting TRBD2. What was sequenced was memory (CD45RA-) CD4+ T cells from blood. This clonotype was sampled from a human donor in good health. The CDR3 is CASSFRRGGGYNEQFF. CDR3 DNA sequence: TGTGCCAGCAGTTTCAGACGGGGGGGAGGCTACAATGAGCAGTTCTTC.